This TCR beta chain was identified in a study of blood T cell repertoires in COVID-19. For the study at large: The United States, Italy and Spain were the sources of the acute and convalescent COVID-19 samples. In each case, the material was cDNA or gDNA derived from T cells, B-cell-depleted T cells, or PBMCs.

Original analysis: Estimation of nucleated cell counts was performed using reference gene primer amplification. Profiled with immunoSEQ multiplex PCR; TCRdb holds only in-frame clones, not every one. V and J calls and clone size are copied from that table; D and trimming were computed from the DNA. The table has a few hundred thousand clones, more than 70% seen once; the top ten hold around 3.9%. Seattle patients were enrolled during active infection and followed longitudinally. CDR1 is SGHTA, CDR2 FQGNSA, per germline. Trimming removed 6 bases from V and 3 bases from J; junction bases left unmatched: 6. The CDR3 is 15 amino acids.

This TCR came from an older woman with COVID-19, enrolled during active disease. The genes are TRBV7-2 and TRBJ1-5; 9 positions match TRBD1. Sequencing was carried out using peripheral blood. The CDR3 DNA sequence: TGTGCCAGCAGAGCCGGACAGGGGCACAATCAGCCCCAGCATTTT. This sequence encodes CASRAGQGHNQPQHF.